This T cell receptor (beta chain) was sequenced in a study of blood T cell repertoires in COVID-19 (dated by TCRdb to 2020 to 2022). In terms of the full investigation: The collaborator samples originated in the United States, Italy and Spain and spanned the acute and convalescent phases of COVID-19. The material from the prospective study consisted of cDNA or gDNA derived from T cells, B-cell-depleted T cells, or PBMCs. Deeply sampled blood TCRbeta repertoires from subjects exposed to, actively infected with, or recovered from COVID-19 were included in the dataset. The repertoires were released in a freely available public database meant as a resource for research on the immune response to SARS-CoV-2. Samples came from the ongoing ImmuneRACE study (first 160 participants) plus 1,254 subjects from 6 global collaborators. A de-identified subject ID, COVID-19 status, age in years and sex were almost always included in the sample metadata. HLA class I and class II types, where available, came from metadata supplied by the sample provider rather than from assay-based typing.

TCRbeta CDR3 regions were amplified from genomic DNA by means of the immunoSEQ Assay, a bias-controlled multiplex PCR. Per the original workflow: Within the assay, amplification of reference gene primers was used to estimate how many nucleated cells each sample contained. Sequence reads were collapsed and filtered to measure the absolute abundance of every unique TCRbeta CDR3 rearrangement. For each sample, productive Simpson clonality was calculated by taking the square root of Simpson's diversity index across productive rearrangements. The clones in this table, taken by TCRdb from immuneACCESS, are in-frame only. Not every clone is retained; where verified, under half of the shortfall comes from an unresolved V gene, and the cause of the rest is unknown. That table supplies the V and J calls and clone size; D and trimming were determined from the DNA. A total of about 150,000 clones appear in this sample, more than 80% of them only once. The top ten constitute approximately 3% of the sample.

Study-level results and caveats: The quantity of clinical and demographic metadata differed by source and by participant and was supplied without curation.

Comments on this clone: Which antigen it targets is not known. Per-base qualities were not stored, and no clone one base away is much larger.

Each collaborating institution followed its own protocols to collect whole blood in K2EDTA tubes. For TCRbeta analysis, collaborators shipped samples in one of three forms: frozen whole blood, isolated PBMCs, or DNA extracted from either of those sample types. CDR1 and CDR2 were assigned from the germline V gene as KGHSH and LQKENI. The CDR3 numbers 14 residues from cysteine through phenylalanine. CDR3 DNA is the only sequence kept; it has 42 bases, read in frame from the first base. Trimming removed 4 bases from V and 3 bases from J; the gene matches leave 1 base unexplained. The sequencing sample was made of peripheral blood. The sequence came from a man aged 55-75 years with acute or convalescent COVID-19. Recombination linked TRBV18 to TRBJ2-5, and TRBD1 matches 11 of the central bases. The sequenced DNA is TGTGCCAGCTCACGGACAGGGGGCGAAGAGACCCAGTACTTC. Its protein reads: CASSRTGGEETQYF.